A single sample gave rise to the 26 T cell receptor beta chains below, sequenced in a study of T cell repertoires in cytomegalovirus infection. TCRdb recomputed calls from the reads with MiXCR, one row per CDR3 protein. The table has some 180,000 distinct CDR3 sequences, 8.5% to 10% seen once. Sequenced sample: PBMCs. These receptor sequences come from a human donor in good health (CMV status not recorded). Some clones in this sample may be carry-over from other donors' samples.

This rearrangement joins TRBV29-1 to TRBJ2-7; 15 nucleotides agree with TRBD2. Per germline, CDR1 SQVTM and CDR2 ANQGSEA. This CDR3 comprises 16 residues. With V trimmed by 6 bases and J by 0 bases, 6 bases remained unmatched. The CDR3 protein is CSVGTSGRTPSYEQYF. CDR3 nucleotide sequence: TGCAGCGTCGGGACTAGCGGGAGGACCCCCTCCTACGAGCAGTACTTC.

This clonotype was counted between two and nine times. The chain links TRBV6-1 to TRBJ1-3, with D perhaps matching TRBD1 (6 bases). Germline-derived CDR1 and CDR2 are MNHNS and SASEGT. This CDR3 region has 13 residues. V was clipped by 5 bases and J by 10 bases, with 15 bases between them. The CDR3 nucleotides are TGTGCCAGCAGTTATCGGCAGGGGAAGACCATATATTTT. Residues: CASSYRQGKTIYF.

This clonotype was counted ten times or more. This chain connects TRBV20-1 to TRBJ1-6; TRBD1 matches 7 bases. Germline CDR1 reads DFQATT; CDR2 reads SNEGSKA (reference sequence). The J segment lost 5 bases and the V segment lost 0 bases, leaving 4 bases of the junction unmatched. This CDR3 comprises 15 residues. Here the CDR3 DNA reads TGCAGTGCTAGAGATCTAGGGGGCGATAATTCACCCCTCCACTTT. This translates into CSARDLGGDNSPLHF.

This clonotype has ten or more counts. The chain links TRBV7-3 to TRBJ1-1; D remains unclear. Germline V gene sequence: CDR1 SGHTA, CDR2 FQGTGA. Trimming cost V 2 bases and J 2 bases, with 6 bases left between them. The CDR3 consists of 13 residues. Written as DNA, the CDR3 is TGTGCCAGCAGCTTACAATATAACACTGAAGCTTTCTTT. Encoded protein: CASSLQYNTEAFF.

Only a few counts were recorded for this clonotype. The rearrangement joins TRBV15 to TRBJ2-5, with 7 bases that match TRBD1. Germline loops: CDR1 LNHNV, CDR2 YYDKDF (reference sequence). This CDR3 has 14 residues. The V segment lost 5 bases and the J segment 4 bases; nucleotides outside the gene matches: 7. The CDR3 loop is CATSPTGVRETQYF. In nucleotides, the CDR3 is TGTGCCACCAGCCCCACAGGGGTTCGAGAGACCCAGTACTTC.

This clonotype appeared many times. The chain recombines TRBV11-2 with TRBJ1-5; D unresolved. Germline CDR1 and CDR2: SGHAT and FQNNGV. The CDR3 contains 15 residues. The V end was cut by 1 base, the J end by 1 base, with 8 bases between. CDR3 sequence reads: CASSLAGGSNQPQHF. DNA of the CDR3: TGTGCCAGCAGCTTAGCCGGAGGGAGCAATCAGCCCCAGCATTTT. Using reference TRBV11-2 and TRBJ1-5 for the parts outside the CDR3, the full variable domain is EAGVAQSPRYKIIEKRQSVAFWCNPISGHATLYWYQQILGQGPKLLIQFQNNGVVDDSQLPKDRFSAERLKGVDSTLKIQPAKLEDSAVYLCASSLAGGSNQPQHFGDGTRLSIL.

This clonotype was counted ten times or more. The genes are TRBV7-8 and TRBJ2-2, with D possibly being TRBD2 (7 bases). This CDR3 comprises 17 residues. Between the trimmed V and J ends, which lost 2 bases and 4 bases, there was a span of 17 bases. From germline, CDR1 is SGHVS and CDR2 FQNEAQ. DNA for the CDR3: TGTGCCAGCAGCTTAAGGGGGAGGGGGAGGGCCACCGGGGAGCTGTTTTTT. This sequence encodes CASSLRGRGRATGELFF.

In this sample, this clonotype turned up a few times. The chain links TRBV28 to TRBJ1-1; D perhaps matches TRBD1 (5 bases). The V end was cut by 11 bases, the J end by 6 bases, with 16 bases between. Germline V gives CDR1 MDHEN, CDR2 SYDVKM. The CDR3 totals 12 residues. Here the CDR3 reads CASREGMAEAFF. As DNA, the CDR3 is TGTGCCTCAAGGGAGGGGATGGCTGAAGCTTTCTTT.

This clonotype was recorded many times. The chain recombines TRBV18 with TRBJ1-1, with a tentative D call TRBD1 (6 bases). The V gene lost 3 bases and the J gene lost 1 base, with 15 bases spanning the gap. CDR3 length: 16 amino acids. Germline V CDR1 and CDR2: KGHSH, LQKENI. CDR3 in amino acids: CASSPRGAGSNTEAFF. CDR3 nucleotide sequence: TGTGCCAGCTCACCCCGGGGGGCAGGGTCGAACACTGAAGCTTTCTTT.

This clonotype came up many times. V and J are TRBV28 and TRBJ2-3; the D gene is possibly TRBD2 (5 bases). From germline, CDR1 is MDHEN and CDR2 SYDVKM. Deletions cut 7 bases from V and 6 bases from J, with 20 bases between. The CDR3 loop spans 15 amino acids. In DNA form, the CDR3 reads TGTGCCAGCACGGTGGGTGGGAGCCCTCGGGATACGCAGTATTTT. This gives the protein CASTVGGSPRDTQYF.

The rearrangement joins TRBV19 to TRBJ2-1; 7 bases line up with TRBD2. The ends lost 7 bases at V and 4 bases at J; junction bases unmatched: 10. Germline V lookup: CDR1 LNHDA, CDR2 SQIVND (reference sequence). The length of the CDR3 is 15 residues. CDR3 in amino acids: CASTLSLLAYNEQFF. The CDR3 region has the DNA TGTGCCAGTACCCTGTCCCTACTAGCGTACAATGAGCAGTTCTTC. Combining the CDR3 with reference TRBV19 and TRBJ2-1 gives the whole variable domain DGGITQSPKYLFRKEGQNVTLSCEQNLNHDAMYWYRQDPGQGLRLIYYSQIVNDFQKGDIAEGYSVSREKKESFPLTVTSAQKNPTAFYLCASTLSLLAYNEQFFGPGTRLTVL.

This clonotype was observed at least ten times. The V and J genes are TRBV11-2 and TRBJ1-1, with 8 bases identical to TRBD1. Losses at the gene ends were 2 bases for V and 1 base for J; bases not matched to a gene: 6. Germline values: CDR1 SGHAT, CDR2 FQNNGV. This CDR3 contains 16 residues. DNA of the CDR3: TGTGCCAGCAGCTTAAGGGGGGGACAGGAGAACACTGAAGCTTTCTTT. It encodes CASSLRGGQENTEAFF.

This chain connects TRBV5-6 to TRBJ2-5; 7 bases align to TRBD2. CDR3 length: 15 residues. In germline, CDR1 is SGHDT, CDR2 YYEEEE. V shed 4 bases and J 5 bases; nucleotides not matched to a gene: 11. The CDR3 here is CASSPLGGLIETQYF. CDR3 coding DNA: TGTGCCAGCAGCCCACTGGGGGGGTTGATCGAGACCCAGTACTTC.

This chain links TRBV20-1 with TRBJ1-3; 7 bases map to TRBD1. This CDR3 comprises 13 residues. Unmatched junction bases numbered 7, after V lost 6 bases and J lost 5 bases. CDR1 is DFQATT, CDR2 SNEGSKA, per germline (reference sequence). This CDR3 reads CSARDSRRNTIYF. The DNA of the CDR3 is TGCAGTGCCCGGGACAGCAGAAGAAACACCATATATTTT.

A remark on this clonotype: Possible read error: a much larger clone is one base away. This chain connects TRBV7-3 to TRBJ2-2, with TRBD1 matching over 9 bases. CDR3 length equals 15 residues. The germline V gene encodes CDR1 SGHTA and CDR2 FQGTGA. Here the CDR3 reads CDSSLGTGSTGELFF. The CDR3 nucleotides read TGTGACAGCAGCTTAGGGACAGGGAGCACCGGGGAGCTGTTTTTT.

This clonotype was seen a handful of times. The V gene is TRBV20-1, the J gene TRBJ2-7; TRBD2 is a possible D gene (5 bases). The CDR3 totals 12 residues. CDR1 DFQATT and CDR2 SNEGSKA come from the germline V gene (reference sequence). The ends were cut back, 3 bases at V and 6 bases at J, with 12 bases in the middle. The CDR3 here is CSASPRGSEQYF. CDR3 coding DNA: TGCAGTGCTAGCCCCCGAGGGAGCGAGCAGTACTTC.

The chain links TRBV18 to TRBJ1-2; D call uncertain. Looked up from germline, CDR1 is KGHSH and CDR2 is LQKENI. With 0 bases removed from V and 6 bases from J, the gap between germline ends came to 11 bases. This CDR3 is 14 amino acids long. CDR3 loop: CASSPPRGSDGYTF. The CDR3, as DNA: TGTGCCAGCTCACCACCGAGAGGCTCCGATGGCTACACCTTC.

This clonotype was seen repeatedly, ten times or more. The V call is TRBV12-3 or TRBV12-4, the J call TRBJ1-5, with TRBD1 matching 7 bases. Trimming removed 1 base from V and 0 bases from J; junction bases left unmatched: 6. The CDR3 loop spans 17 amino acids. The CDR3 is CASSLVTGVDSNQPQHF. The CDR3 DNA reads TGTGCCAGCAGTTTAGTCACAGGGGTCGATAGCAATCAGCCCCAGCATTTT.

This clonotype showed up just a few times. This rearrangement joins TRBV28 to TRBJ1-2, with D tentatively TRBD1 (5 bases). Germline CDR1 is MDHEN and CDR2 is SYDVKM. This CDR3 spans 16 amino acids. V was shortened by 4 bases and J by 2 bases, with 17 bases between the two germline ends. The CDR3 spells CASSYGGAPGNYGYTF. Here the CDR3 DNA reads TGTGCCAGCAGTTATGGCGGGGCGCCAGGGAACTATGGCTACACCTTC.

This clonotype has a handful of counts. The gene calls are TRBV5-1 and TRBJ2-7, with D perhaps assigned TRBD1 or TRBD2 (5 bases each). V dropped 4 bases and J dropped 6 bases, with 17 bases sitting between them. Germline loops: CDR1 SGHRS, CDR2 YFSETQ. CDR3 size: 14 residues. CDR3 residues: CASSPGTRLSEQYF. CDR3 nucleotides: TGCGCCAGCAGCCCCGGGACCAGACTGAGCGAGCAGTACTTC.

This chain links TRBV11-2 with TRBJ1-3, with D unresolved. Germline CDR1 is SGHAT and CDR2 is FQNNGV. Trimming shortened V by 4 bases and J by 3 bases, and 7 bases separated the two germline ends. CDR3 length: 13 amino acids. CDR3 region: CASSSTSGNTIYF. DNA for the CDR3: TGTGCCAGCAGCTCCACAAGTGGAAACACCATATATTTT.

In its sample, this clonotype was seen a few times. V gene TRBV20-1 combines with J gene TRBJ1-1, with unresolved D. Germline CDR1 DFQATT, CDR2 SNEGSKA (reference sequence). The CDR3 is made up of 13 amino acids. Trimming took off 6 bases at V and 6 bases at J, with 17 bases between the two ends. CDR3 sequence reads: CSAGLAVNSEAFF. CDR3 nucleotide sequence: TGCAGTGCCGGTCTAGCCGTTAACTCTGAAGCTTTCTTT.

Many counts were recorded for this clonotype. CDR3 sequence reads: CASSQARNYGYTF. The CDR3 region has the DNA TGTGCCAGCAGTCAAGCGAGGAACTATGGCTACACCTTC. The V call is TRBV7-2, the J call TRBJ1-2; D remains unclear. This CDR3 comprises 13 residues. Germline CDR1 is SGHTA and CDR2 is FQGNSA. The V gene lost 6 bases and the J gene lost 2 bases, with 10 bases spanning the gap.

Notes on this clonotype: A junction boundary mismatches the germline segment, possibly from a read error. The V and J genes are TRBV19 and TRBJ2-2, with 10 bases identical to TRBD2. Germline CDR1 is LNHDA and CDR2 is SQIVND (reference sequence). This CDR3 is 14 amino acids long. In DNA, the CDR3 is TGTGCCTCGATAGCGGGAGGTTCCACCGTGGAGCTGTTTTTT. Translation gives CASIAGGSTVELFF. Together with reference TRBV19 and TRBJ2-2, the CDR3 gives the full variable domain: DGGITQSPKYLFRKEGQNVTLSCEQNLNHDAMYWYRQDPGQGLRLIYYSQIVNDFQKGDIAEGYSVSREKKESFPLTVTSAQKNPTAFYLCASIAGGSTVELFFGEGSRLTVL.

CDR3 sequence: CASSNLGGAAYNEQFF. The CDR3 coding sequence is TGTGCCAGCAGTAATCTCGGGGGGGCCGCCTACAATGAGCAGTTCTTC. V and J are TRBV6-5 and TRBJ2-1; 8 positions match TRBD2. Germline V lookup: CDR1 MNHEY, CDR2 SVGAGI. The CDR3 totals 16 residues. Unmatched junction bases numbered 8, after V lost 5 bases and J lost 2 bases.

The CDR3 DNA reads TGTGCCAGCAGCCAAGAACCTAGCGGGAGCGGGAGCGGGGAGCTGTTTTTT. Its translation: CASSQEPSGSGSGELFF. The rearrangement uses TRBV4-2 and TRBJ2-2; 10 bases match TRBD2. This CDR3 comprises 17 residues. V was clipped by 0 bases and J by 7 bases; unmatched bases: 8. The germline V gene encodes CDR1 LGHNA and CDR2 YNFKEQ.